A single sample gave rise to the 11 T cell receptor beta chains below, sequenced in a study of blood T cell repertoires in COVID-19. TCRdb's copy holds only in-frame clones and misses some; the assay was immunoSEQ multiplex PCR. The sample contains around 290,000 clones, 88% of which appear only once. The sequenced sample consisted of PBMCs or T cells enriched from blood (not recorded which). The receptors were gathered from a woman aged 25 to 39 who had recovered from COVID-19.

The V call is TRBV27, the J call TRBJ2-3, with 11 bases identical to TRBD2. CDR3 length: 16 amino acids. The V gene's germline CDR1 is MNHEY and CDR2 SMNVEV (reference sequence). J lost 1 base, V lost 8 bases, and 8 bases had no gene match. The CDR3 loop reads CASGTLLAGGTDTQYF. CDR3 nucleotides: TGTGCCAGCGGAACCCTACTAGCGGGGGGCACAGATACGCAGTATTTT.

J is TRBJ1-1 and V is TRBV5-6; D may be TRBD1 (5 bases). The V gene's germline CDR1 is SGHDT and CDR2 YYEEEE. The CDR3 totals 13 residues. The V gene lost 3 bases and the J gene lost 10 bases, with 16 bases spanning the gap. In DNA, the CDR3 is TGTGCCAGCAGCTCTTCACGGGGGGGATCAGCTTTCTTT. The encoded protein is CASSSSRGGSAFF.

The chain combines TRBV27 with TRBJ2-7, with a possible D match to TRBD2 (5 bases). The CDR3 contains 14 residues. V lost 7 bases and J lost 4, with 17 bases in between. From germline, CDR1 is MNHEY and CDR2 SMNVEV (reference sequence). In DNA form, the CDR3 reads TGTGCCAGCAAGCCTCCGGGATGGGTTTACGAGCAGTACTTC. It encodes CASKPPGWVYEQYF.

The count of this clone is one. The chain has TRBV7-8 and TRBJ2-7; TRBD2 agrees at 10 bases. This CDR3 is 15 amino acids long. J was trimmed by 5 bases and V by 3 bases; bases with no gene match: 7. Germline V lookup: CDR1 SGHVS, CDR2 FQNEAQ. The CDR3 loop reads CASSLIAGGADEQYF. Written as DNA, the CDR3 is TGTGCCAGCAGCTTGATAGCGGGAGGTGCGGACGAGCAGTACTTC.

The CDR3 reads CASTLHSGGQHYEKLFF. CDR3 bases: TGCGCCAGCACCCTGCATTCAGGCGGACAGCACTATGAAAAACTGTTTTTT. This rearrangement joins TRBV10-1 to TRBJ1-4; possibly TRBD1 for D (6 bases). CDR1 and CDR2 from the germline V gene are WNHNN and SYGVQD (reference sequence). V lost 7 bases, J lost 6 bases, and 24 bases lay in between. CDR3 length: 17 residues.

The chain is built from TRBV28 and TRBJ1-2; D call uncertain. The germline V gene encodes CDR1 MDHEN and CDR2 SYDVKM. V lost 6 bases to trimming and J lost 4 bases, with 18 bases between them. This CDR3 has 15 residues. The CDR3 DNA reads as TGTGCCAGCAGACCGATGGGCAGACGCATCTATGGCTACACCTTC. Amino acid sequence: CASRPMGRRIYGYTF.

The chain combines TRBV28 with TRBJ1-1; 8 nucleotides agree with TRBD1. J gave up 5 bases and V 5 bases, and 7 bases lay outside the gene matches. CDR1 is MDHEN, CDR2 SYDVKM, per germline. The CDR3 extends over 14 amino acids. CDR3 protein: CASSPGGASTEAFF. CDR3 DNA sequence: TGTGCCAGCAGTCCAGGGGGCGCGAGTACTGAAGCTTTCTTT.

This clone was counted a few times. The J gene is TRBJ2-2, the V gene TRBV30, with 10 nucleotides matching TRBD1. Per germline, CDR1 GTSNPN and CDR2 SVGIG (reference sequence). V lost 5 bases and J lost 1; bases outside the gene matches: 1. The CDR3 consists of 14 residues. As DNA, the CDR3 is TGTGCCTGGGACAGGGGGCGGAACACCGGGGAGCTGTTTTTT. Translated, it gives CAWDRGRNTGELFF.

This chain joins TRBV27 and TRBJ2-7, with D tentatively TRBD1 (6 bases). Germline loops: CDR1 MNHEY, CDR2 SMNVEV (reference sequence). The CDR3 has 12 residues. V lost 8 bases, J lost 2 bases, and 10 bases lay in between. The CDR3 reads CASGGIAYEQYF. CDR3 coding DNA: TGTGCCAGCGGGGGCATTGCCTACGAGCAGTACTTC.

The chain uses TRBV6-2 or TRBV6-3 and TRBJ2-1; 8 positions agree with TRBD1. Looked up from germline, CDR1 is MNHEY and CDR2 is SVGEGT. The V segment lost 0 bases and the J segment 8 bases; nucleotides outside the gene matches: 15. The CDR3 sequence is 18 residues long. The CDR3 sequence is CASSYSNYAWTGSDEQFF. The CDR3 DNA is TGTGCCAGCAGTTACTCGAACTACGCATGGACAGGGAGCGATGAGCAGTTCTTC.

In this sample, this clone turned up once. CDR3 nucleotides: TGTGCCAGCAGTCCTAACCCCAGGGCAGATACGCAGTATTTT. Translated, it gives CASSPNPRADTQYF. The chain uses TRBV7-2 and TRBJ2-3, with a tentative D call TRBD1 (5 bases). The ends were cut back, 6 bases at V and 4 bases at J, with 14 bases in the middle. CDR1 is SGHTA and CDR2 is FQGNSA in the germline V gene. The CDR3 is 14 amino acids. Full variable domain (missing parts from reference TRBV7-2 and TRBJ2-3): GAGVSQSPSNKVTEKGKDVELRCDPISGHTALYWYRQSLGQGLEFLIYFQGNSAPDKSGLPSDRFSAERTGGSVSTLTIQRTQQEDSAVYLCASSPNPRADTQYFGPGTRLTVL.